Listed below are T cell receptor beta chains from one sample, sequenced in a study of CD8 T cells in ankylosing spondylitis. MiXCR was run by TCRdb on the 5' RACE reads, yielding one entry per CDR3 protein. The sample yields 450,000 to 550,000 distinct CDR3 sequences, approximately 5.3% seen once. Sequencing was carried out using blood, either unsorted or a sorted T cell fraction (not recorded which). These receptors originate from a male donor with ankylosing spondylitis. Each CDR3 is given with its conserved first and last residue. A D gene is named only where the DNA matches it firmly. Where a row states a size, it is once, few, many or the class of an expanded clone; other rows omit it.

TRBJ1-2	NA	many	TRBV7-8	TGTGCCAGCAGCTCGATGACGGGACTCCAGAGGGGCTACACCTTC	CASSSMTGLQRGYTF
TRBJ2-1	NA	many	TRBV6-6	TGTGCCAGCAGCGGCTACTACAATGAGCAGTTCTTC	CASSGYYNEQFF
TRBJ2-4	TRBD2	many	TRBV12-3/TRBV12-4	TGTGCCAGCAGTTTAGGGGGGGGTACCAAAAACATTCAGTACTTC	CASSLGGGTKNIQYF
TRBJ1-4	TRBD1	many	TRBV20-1	TGCAGTGCTGGCGGGACAGGGACGTCGGAAAAACTGTTTTTT	CSAGGTGTSEKLFF
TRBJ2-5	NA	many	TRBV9	TGTGCCAGCAGCGTAGGTGGCAGCCAAGAGACCCAGTACTTC	CASSVGGSQETQYF
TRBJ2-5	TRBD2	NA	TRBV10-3	TGTGCCATCAGTGAGACCCTAGCGGGAGTAGAGACCCAGTACTTC	CAISETLAGVETQYF
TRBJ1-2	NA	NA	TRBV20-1	TGCAGTGCTAGTGCAACAGGGAGCTATGGCTACACCTTC	CSASATGSYGYTF
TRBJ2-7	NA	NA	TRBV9	TGTGCCAGCAGCCCCCCACGGGCGAGGGAGCAGTACTTC	CASSPPRAREQYF
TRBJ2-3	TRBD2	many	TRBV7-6	TGTGCCAGCAGCTCCGGGGGGAAAGATACGCAGTATTTT	CASSSGGKDTQYF
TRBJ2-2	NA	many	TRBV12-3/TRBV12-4	TGTGCCAGCAGGACACTGGCGAACACCGGGGAGCTGTTTTTT	CASRTLANTGELFF